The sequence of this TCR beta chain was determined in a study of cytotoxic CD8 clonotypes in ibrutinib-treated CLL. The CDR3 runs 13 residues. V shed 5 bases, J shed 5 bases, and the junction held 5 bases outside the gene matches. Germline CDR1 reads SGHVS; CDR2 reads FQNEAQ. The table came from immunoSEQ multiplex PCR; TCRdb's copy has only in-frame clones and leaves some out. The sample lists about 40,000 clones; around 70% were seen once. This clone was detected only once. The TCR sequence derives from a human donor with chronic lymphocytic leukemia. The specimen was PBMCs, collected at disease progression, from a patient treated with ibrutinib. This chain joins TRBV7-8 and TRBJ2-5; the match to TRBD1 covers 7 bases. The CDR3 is CASSPQGFETQYF. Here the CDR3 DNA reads TGTGCCAGCAGCCCACAGGGGTTTGAGACCCAGTACTTC.